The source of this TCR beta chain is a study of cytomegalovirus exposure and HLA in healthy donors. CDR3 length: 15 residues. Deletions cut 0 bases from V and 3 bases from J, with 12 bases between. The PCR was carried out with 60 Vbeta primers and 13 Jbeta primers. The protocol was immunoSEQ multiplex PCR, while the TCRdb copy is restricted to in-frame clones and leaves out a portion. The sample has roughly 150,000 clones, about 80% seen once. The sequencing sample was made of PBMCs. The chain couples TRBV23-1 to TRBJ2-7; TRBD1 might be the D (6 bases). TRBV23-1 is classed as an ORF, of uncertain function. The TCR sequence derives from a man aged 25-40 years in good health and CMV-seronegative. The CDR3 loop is CASSQSKGTLYEQYF. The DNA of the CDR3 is TGCGCCAGCAGTCAATCGAAGGGGACACTCTACGAGCAGTACTTC.